This passage covers 27 T cell receptor beta chains from one sample sequenced in a study of OX40 agonist ivuxolimab in advanced cancers. Generated by immunoSEQ multiplex PCR, the TCRdb table keeps only in-frame clones and is missing some. Among tens of thousands of clones, 89% were seen once, and the ten largest hold over 10%. The sequences come from CD4+ or CD8+ T cells sorted from blood, collected in a trial of the OX40 agonist ivuxolimab. Source of these receptors: an adult with an advanced solid tumor such as melanoma, head and neck, liver or kidney cancer.

The chain employs TRBV2 and TRBJ1-5; 11 positions agree with TRBD1. The CDR3 spans 15 residues. CDR1 is SNHLY, CDR2 FYNNEI, per germline. V shed 5 bases, J shed 7 bases, and the junction held 7 bases outside the gene matches. CDR3 DNA: TGTGCCAGCAGTCCAGGGACAGGGGGTAGGCAGCCCCAGCATTTT. Amino acid sequence: CASSPGTGGRQPQHF.

The J gene is TRBJ1-3, the V gene TRBV6-1; D is ambiguous. Trimming pared 8 bases from V and 5 bases from J, leaving 16 bases between. The CDR3 length is 14 residues. The germline V gene encodes CDR1 MNHNS and CDR2 SASEGT. CDR3 region: CASHKEGQRNTIYF. As DNA, the CDR3 is TGTGCCAGCCATAAAGAGGGTCAAAGAAACACCATATATTTT.

In its sample, this clone was seen a few times. The chain couples TRBV18 to TRBJ1-1; D gene unclear. CDR3 length equals 14 residues. Germline V gene data show CDR1 as KGHSH and CDR2 as LQKENI. V lost 7 bases and J 1 base, leaving 13 bases between the germline ends. The CDR3 loop reads CASFVEGRNTEAFF. Here the CDR3 DNA reads TGTGCCAGCTTCGTCGAGGGTCGGAACACTGAAGCTTTCTTT.

The chain links TRBV4-1 to TRBJ2-5; TRBD2 matches 7 bases. The end of the DNA aligns better with TRBJ2-7, so the J call may be wrong. This CDR3 is built from 17 residues. Germline lookup yields CDR1 MGHRA and CDR2 YSYEKL. CDR3 DNA: TGCGCCAGCAGCCAAGGTTTCGCTAGCGGAAGCTCCTACGAGCAGTACTTC. Translation: CASSQGFASGSSYEQYF.

The rearrangement links TRBV28 to TRBJ1-5; 7 nucleotides align to TRBD1. Germline V CDR1 and CDR2: MDHEN, SYDVKM. The V gene end was trimmed by 5 bases and the J gene end by 6 bases; junction bases not matched to a gene: 10. The CDR3 is made up of 15 amino acids. The chain's CDR3 is CASSTLGRGGQPQHF. The CDR3 DNA reads TGTGCCAGCAGTACTCTCGGCAGGGGGGGTCAGCCCCAGCATTTT. Supplemented by reference TRBV28 and TRBJ1-5, the full variable domain reads DVKVTQSSRYLVKRTGEKVFLECVQDMDHENMFWYRQDPGLGLRLIYFSYDVKMKEKGDIPEGYSVSREKKERFSLILESASTNQTSMYLCASSTLGRGGQPQHFGDGTRLSIL.

The chain joins TRBV10-3 to TRBJ2-2; D might be TRBD2 (6 bases). Between the trimmed V and J ends, which lost 6 bases and 0 bases, there was a span of 11 bases. This CDR3 has 15 amino acids. The V gene's germline CDR1 is ENHRY and CDR2 SYGVKD. In DNA, the CDR3 is TGTGCCATCAGCCCTAGCGTATCGAACACCGGGGAGCTGTTTTTT. It translates to CAISPSVSNTGELFF.

J is TRBJ2-3 and V is TRBV25-1, with 7 bases lining up with TRBD2. The CDR3 runs 15 residues. Germline-derived CDR1 and CDR2 are MGHDK and SYGVNS. After removal of 1 base from V and 2 bases from J, the junction contained 3 bases not matched to a gene. The CDR3 DNA follows: TGTGCCAGCAGTGAATGGACTAGTCCCACAGATACGCAGTATTTT. Translated: CASSEWTSPTDTQYF.

In this sample, this clone turned up once. The chain couples TRBV5-1 to TRBJ1-3; no firm D call. This CDR3 has 11 residues. The V and J ends lost 8 bases and 1 base respectively, with 4 bases between them. The germline CDR1 and CDR2 sequences are SGHRS and YFSETQ. CDR3 nucleotides: TGCGCCAGTAGATCTGGAAACACCATATATTTT. Amino acids: CASRSGNTIYF.

The rearrangement uses TRBV9 and TRBJ2-7; D is perhaps TRBD1 (5 bases). V lost 0 bases to trimming and J lost 5 bases, with 24 bases between them. CDR1 is SGDLS and CDR2 is YYNGEE in the germline V gene. CDR3 length: 18 residues. The CDR3 DNA reads as TGTGCCAGCAGCGTAGATCCCCTCGACGCTACTGTGGGGCACGAGCAGTACTTC. Protein product: CASSVDPLDATVGHEQYF.

This clone was detected only once. J is TRBJ2-1 and V is TRBV6-1, with D hard to call. Germline-derived CDR1 and CDR2 are MNHNS and SASEGT. The V end lost 2 bases, the J end lost 10 bases, and 15 bases lay between the germline ends. The CDR3 is 14 residues long. This CDR3 reads CASSESVAVWEQFF. The CDR3 coding sequence is TGTGCCAGCAGTGAATCGGTTGCCGTTTGGGAGCAGTTCTTC.

The chain has TRBV5-1 and TRBJ2-5; tentatively, D is TRBD1 (6 bases). Trimming took off 0 bases at V and 1 base at J, with 10 bases between the two ends. There are 15 residues in the CDR3. From germline, CDR1 is SGHRS and CDR2 YFSETQ. Here the CDR3 DNA reads TGCGCCAGCAGCTTGGAGGCCAGGGGCCAAGAGACCCAGTACTTC. It is translated as CASSLEARGQETQYF.

The chain links TRBV29-1 to TRBJ1-2, with D possibly TRBD1 on 6 matching bases. The CDR3 has 15 amino acids. Germline V gives CDR1 SQVTM, CDR2 ANQGSEA. V shed 3 bases and J shed 4 bases, with 18 bases lying between them. The CDR3 region is CSVDTPGGRGYGYTF. DNA for the CDR3: TGCAGCGTTGACACACCGGGGGGCAGGGGCTATGGCTACACCTTC.

The chain carries TRBV19 and TRBJ2-7; 10 bases align to TRBD2. This CDR3 is built from 15 residues. Germline trimming cut 2 bases from V and 5 bases from J; bases unmatched to any gene: 6. From germline, CDR1 is LNHDA and CDR2 SQIVND (reference sequence). The CDR3 protein is CASSITSGILNEQYF. CDR3 bases: TGTGCCAGTAGTATAACTAGCGGGATTCTAAACGAGCAGTACTTC.

V gene TRBV10-3 combines with J gene TRBJ1-6; possibly TRBD1 for D (6 bases). This CDR3 is built from 13 residues. Germline V CDR1 and CDR2: ENHRY, SYGVKD. Trimming removed 8 bases at V and 11 bases at J, with 16 bases between. The CDR3 loop is CAIGDRRYPPLHF. CDR3 DNA: TGTGCCATCGGCGACAGGAGATATCCACCCCTCCACTTT.

The V gene is TRBV4-2, the J gene TRBJ2-3; D remains unclear. Germline CDR1 LGHNA, CDR2 YNFKEQ. Trimming pared 1 base from V and 1 base from J, leaving 6 bases between. This CDR3 region has 14 residues. The CDR3, as DNA: TGTGCCAGCAGCCAAGTCACAGGCACAGATACGCAGTATTTT. Protein: CASSQVTGTDTQYF.

J is TRBJ2-7 and V is TRBV28; D is perhaps TRBD2 (5 bases). Germline V CDR1 and CDR2: MDHEN, SYDVKM. The CDR3 has 16 amino acids. Between the trimmed V and J ends, which lost 5 bases and 2 bases, there was a span of 19 bases. The CDR3 bases are TGTGCCAGCAGTCCCTTGTTATTTACGGGGACCTACGAGCAGTACTTC. It translates to CASSPLLFTGTYEQYF.

Only one count was recorded for this clone. This chain joins TRBV10-2 and TRBJ1-1; D ambiguous. Between the trimmed V and J ends, which lost 6 bases and 0 bases, there was a span of 8 bases. Per germline, CDR1 WSHSY and CDR2 SAAADI. The CDR3 spans 13 residues. The DNA of the CDR3 is TGCGCCAGCAGGCGGCTCATGAACACTGAAGCTTTCTTT. Translating it yields CASRRLMNTEAFF.

The V and J genes are TRBV5-1 and TRBJ2-3; perhaps D is TRBD1 or TRBD2 (6 bases each). This CDR3 is built from 15 residues. Germline CDR1 reads SGHRS; CDR2 reads YFSETQ. V was cut by 4 bases and J by 4 bases, with 16 bases left in between. The CDR3: CASSPRGVEADTQYF. In DNA, the CDR3 is TGCGCCAGCAGCCCTAGGGGGGTAGAGGCAGATACGCAGTATTTT.

The chain carries TRBV18 and TRBJ2-1, with D uncertain. The V gene's germline CDR1 is KGHSH and CDR2 LQKENI. The CDR3 is made up of 12 amino acids. With 1 base removed from V and 9 bases from J, the gap between germline ends came to 7 bases. CDR3 loop: CASSPQVPEQFF. CDR3 coding DNA: TGTGCCAGCTCACCACAGGTACCTGAGCAGTTCTTC. Variable domain in full (rest from reference TRBV18 and TRBJ2-1): NAGVMQNPRHLVRRRGQEARLRCSPMKGHSHVYWYRQLPEEGLKFMVYLQKENIIDESGMPKERFSAEFPKEGPSILRIQQVVRGDSAAYFCASSPQVPEQFFGPGTRLTVL.

CDR3: CASSIGNSNQPQHF. In DNA, the CDR3 is TGTGCCAGTAGTATCGGGAATAGCAATCAGCCCCAGCATTTT. The chain recombines TRBV19 with TRBJ1-5, with D hard to call. V was shortened by 3 bases and J by 0 bases, with 6 bases between the two germline ends. The CDR3 contains 14 residues. Germline V gene lookup returns CDR1 LNHDA and CDR2 SQIVND (reference sequence).

This rearrangement joins TRBV7-8 to TRBJ2-7; D gene unclear. CDR3 length equals 14 residues. Per the germline V gene, CDR1 is SGHVS and CDR2 is FQNEAQ. Trimming took 0 bases from V and 1 from J, leaving 7 bases between them. The CDR3 region has the DNA TGTGCCAGCAGCTTAGCGGGGTCGTCCTACGAGCAGTACTTC. It is translated as CASSLAGSSYEQYF.

The chain uses TRBV5-1 and TRBJ1-6, with a tentative D call TRBD1 (6 bases). Germline assignment: CDR1 SGHRS and CDR2 YFSETQ. Trimming pared 5 bases from V and 3 bases from J, leaving 15 bases between. The CDR3 spans 16 residues. CDR3 nucleotide sequence: TGCGCCAGCAGTTCAAGGACAGACCTCTATAATTCACCCCTCCACTTT. It encodes CASSSRTDLYNSPLHF.

This sequence joins TRBV5-1 and TRBJ2-3; either TRBD1 or TRBD2 may supply D (7 bases each). The V end lost 4 bases, the J end lost 3 bases, and 18 bases lay between the germline ends. CDR1 SGHRS and CDR2 YFSETQ come from the germline V gene. The length of the CDR3 is 16 residues. CDR3 protein: CASSPPSGGGTDTQYF. The CDR3 DNA sequence: TGCGCCAGCAGCCCCCCTTCAGGGGGGGGGACAGATACGCAGTATTTT. The full variable domain, rest sourced from reference TRBV5-1 and TRBJ2-3, is KAGVTQTPRYLIKTRGQQVTLSCSPISGHRSVSWYQQTPGQGLQFLFEYFSETQRNKGNFPGRFSGRQFSNSRSEMNVSTLELGDSALYLCASSPPSGGGTDTQYFGPGTRLTVL.

The chain is built from TRBV18 and TRBJ2-2; TRBD2 aligns across 12 bases. Germline V lookup: CDR1 KGHSH, CDR2 LQKENI. V shed 3 bases, J shed 1 base, and the junction held 0 bases outside the gene matches. The CDR3 covers 16 residues. CDR3 loop: CASSPGLAGNTGELFF. As DNA, the CDR3 is TGTGCCAGCTCACCGGGACTAGCGGGGAACACCGGGGAGCTGTTTTTT.

The chain links TRBV5-6 to TRBJ2-3; D might be TRBD1 or TRBD2, each matching 6 bases. Germline CDR1 is SGHDT and CDR2 is YYEEEE. The ends were cut back, 4 bases at V and 8 bases at J, with 26 bases in the middle. The CDR3 runs to 17 residues. The CDR3 sequence: CASSPGATGPGGGTQYF. DNA of the CDR3: TGTGCCAGCAGCCCGGGGGCGACTGGGCCTGGGGGTGGTACGCAGTATTTT.

V gene TRBV4-1 combines with J gene TRBJ1-2; TRBD1 aligns across 7 bases. This CDR3 spans 15 amino acids. The germline V gene encodes CDR1 MGHRA and CDR2 YSYEKL. V was clipped by 0 bases and J by 4 bases; unmatched bases: 5. The CDR3 coding sequence is TGCGCCAGCAGCCAAGATCGCAGGGGGTTCTATGGCTACACCTTC. It codes for CASSQDRRGFYGYTF.

The chain has TRBV7-3 and TRBJ2-2, with 13 nucleotides matching TRBD2. Germline assignment: CDR1 SGHTA and CDR2 FQGTGA. The CDR3 contains 15 residues. Trimming removed 5 bases from V and 9 bases from J; junction bases left unmatched: 6. CDR3 DNA sequence: TGTGCCAGCAGCCCTGGGACTAGCGGGACGAGGGAGCTGTTTTTT. Amino acid sequence: CASSPGTSGTRELFF.